This entry concerns a single TCR beta chain. This sample stems from a study of blood T cell repertoires in COVID-19. As for the study in general: T cells, B-cell-depleted T cells, or PBMCs provided the cDNA or gDNA that served as material.

The CDR3 is 12 amino acids. V lost 3 bases to trimming and J lost 8 bases, with 8 bases between them. CDR1 and CDR2 from the germline V gene are SNHLY and FYNNEI. In the source study's methods: Quantification of nucleated cells was approximated via reference gene primer amplification. Generated by immunoSEQ multiplex PCR, the TCRdb table keeps only in-frame clones and is missing some. V, J and clone size are those of that table, while D and trimming were read from the DNA. The sample yields around 300,000 clones, roughly 88% seen once. This receptor was taken from a woman aged 45-65 years with active or convalescent COVID-19. The chain couples TRBV2 to TRBJ1-3; the D is unclear. Sequencing was performed on peripheral blood. The CDR3 spells CASSDPGDTIYF. The CDR3 DNA sequence: TGTGCCAGCAGTGACCCCGGGGACACCATATATTTT.